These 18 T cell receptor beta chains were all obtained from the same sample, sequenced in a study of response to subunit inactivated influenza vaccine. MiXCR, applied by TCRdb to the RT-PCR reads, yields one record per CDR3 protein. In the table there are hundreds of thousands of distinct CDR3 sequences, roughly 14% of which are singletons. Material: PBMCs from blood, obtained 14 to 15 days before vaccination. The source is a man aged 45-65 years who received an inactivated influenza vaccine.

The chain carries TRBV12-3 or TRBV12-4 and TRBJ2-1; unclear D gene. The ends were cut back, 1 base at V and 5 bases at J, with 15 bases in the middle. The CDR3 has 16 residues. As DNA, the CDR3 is TGTGCCAGCAGTTTAGGTGGTCCCTCAACCCACAATGAGCAGTTCTTC. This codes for CASSLGGPSTHNEQFF.

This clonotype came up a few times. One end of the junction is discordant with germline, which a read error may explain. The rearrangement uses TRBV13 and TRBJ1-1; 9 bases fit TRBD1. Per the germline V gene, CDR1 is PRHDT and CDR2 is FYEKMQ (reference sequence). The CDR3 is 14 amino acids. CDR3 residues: CASSPGTGNAEAFF. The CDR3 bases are TGTGCCAGCAGCCCTGGGACAGGGAACGCTGAAGCTTTCTTT.

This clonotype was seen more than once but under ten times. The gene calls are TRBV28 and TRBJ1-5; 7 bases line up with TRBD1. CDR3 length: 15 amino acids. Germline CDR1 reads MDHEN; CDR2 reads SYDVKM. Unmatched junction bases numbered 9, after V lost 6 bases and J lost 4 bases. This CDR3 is CASSLRGSLNQPQHF. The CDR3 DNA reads TGTGCCAGCAGCCTCAGGGGGTCTTTGAATCAGCCCCAGCATTTT.

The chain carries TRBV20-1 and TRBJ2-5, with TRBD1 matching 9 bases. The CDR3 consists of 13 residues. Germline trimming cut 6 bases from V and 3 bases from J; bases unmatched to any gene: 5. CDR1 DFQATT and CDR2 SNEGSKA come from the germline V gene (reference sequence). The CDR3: CSAVGTGKETQYF. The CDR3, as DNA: TGCAGTGCCGTTGGGACAGGGAAAGAGACCCAGTACTTC.

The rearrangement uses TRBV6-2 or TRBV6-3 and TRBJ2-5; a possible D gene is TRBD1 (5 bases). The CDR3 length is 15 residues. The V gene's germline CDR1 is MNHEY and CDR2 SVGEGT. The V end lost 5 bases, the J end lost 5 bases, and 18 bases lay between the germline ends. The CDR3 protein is CASSPRPRARETQYF. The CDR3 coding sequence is TGTGCCAGCAGTCCCCGCCCCAGGGCTCGGGAGACCCAGTACTTC.

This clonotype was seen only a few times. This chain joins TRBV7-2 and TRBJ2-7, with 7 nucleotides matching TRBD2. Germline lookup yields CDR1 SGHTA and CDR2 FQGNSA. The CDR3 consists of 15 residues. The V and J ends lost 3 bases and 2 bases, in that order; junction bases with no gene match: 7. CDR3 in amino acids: CASSFSGTGTYEQYF. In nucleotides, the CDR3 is TGTGCCAGCAGCTTCAGCGGGACTGGCACCTACGAGCAGTACTTC.

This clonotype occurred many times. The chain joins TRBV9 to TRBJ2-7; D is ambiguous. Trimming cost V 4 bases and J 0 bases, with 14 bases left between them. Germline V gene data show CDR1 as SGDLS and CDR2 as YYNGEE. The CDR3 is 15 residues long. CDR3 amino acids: CASSPDGYYSYEQYF. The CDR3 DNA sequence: TGTGCCAGCAGCCCAGACGGCTACTACTCCTACGAGCAGTACTTC.

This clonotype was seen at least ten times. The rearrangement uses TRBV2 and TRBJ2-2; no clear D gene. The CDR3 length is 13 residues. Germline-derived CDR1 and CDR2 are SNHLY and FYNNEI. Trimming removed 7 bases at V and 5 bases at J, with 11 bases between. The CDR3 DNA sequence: TGTGCCAGCAAAAAGCTTACTACCGGGGAGCTGTTTTTT. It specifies CASKKLTTGELFF.

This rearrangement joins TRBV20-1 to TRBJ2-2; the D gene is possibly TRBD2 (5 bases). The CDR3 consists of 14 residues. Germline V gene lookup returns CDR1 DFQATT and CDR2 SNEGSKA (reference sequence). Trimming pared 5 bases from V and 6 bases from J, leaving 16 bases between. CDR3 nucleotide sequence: TGCAGTGCTCCCTCTAGGACTGTACCCGGGGAGCTGTTTTTT. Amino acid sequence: CSAPSRTVPGELFF.

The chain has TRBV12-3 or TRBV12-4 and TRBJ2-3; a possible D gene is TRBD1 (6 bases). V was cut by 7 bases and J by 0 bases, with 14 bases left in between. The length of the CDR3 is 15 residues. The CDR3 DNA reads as TGTGCCAGCAAGCGTAGGACAGAAAGCACAGATACGCAGTATTTT. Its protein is CASKRRTESTDTQYF.

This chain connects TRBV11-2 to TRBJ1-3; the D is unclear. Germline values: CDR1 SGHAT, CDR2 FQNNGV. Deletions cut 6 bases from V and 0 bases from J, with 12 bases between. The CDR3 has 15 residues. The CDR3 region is CASSHRTVSGNTIYF. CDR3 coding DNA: TGTGCCAGCAGTCATCGGACGGTCTCTGGAAACACCATATATTTT.

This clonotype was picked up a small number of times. CDR3 protein: CASSHQNSIDTQYF. CDR3 bases: TGCGCCAGCAGCCATCAGAATTCCATAGATACGCAGTATTTT. This chain joins TRBV4-3 and TRBJ2-3; D remains unclear. The germline CDR1 and CDR2 sequences are LGHNA and YSLEER. V shed 3 bases and J shed 5 bases, with 12 bases lying between them. The CDR3 totals 14 residues.

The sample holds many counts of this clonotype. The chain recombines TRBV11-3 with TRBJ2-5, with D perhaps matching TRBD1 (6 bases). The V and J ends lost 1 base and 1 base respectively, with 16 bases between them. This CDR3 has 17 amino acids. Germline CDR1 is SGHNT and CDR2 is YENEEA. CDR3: CASSLGLGTHVQETQYF. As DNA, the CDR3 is TGTGCCAGCAGCTTAGGTCTCGGGACACACGTCCAAGAGACCCAGTACTTC.

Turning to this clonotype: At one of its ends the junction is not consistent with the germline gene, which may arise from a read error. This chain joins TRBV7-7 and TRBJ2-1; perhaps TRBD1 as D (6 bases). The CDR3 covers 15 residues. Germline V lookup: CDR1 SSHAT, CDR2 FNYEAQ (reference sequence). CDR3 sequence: CASSPGTRPYNEQFF. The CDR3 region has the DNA TGTGCTAGCAGCCCAGGGACAAGGCCCTACAATGAGCAGTTCTTC.

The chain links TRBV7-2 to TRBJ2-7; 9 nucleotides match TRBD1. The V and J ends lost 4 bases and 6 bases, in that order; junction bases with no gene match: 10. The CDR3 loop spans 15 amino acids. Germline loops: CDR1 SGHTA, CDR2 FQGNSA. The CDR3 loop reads CASSSLRDRVGEQYF. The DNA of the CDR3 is TGTGCCAGCAGCTCGCTGCGGGACAGGGTTGGCGAGCAGTACTTC.

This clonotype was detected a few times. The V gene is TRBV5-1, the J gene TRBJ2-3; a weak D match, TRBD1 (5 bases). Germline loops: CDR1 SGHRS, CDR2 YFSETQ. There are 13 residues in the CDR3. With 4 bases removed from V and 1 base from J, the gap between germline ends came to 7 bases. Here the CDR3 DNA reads TGCGCCAGCAGCACACAGGGCACAGATACGCAGTATTTT. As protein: CASSTQGTDTQYF.

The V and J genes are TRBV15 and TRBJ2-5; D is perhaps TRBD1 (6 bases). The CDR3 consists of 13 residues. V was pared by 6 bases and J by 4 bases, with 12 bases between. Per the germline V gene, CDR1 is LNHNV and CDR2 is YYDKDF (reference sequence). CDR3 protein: CATRKTGTETQYF. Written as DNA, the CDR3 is TGTGCCACCAGAAAAACAGGGACAGAGACCCAGTACTTC.

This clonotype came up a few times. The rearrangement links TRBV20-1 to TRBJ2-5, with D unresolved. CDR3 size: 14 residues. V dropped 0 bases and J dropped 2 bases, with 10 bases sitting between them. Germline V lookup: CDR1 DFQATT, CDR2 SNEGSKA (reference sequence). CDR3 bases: TGCAGTGCTAGAGATCGGGTTAGGCAAGAGACCCAGTACTTC. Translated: CSARDRVRQETQYF.